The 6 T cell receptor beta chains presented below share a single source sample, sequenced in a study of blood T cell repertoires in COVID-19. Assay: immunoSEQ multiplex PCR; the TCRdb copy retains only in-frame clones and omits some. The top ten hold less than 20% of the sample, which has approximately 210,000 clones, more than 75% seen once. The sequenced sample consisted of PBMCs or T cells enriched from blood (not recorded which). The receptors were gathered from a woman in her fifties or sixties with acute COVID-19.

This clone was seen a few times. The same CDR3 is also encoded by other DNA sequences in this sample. In DNA, the CDR3 is TGTGCCAGCTCACCAAGGCAGGGGACCTACGAGCAGTACGTC. This codes for CASSPRQGTYEQYV. V gene TRBV18 combines with J gene TRBJ2-7, with D perhaps TRBD1 (6 bases). V was cut by 2 bases and J by 2 bases, with 10 bases left in between. There are 14 residues in the CDR3. Germline CDR1 and CDR2: KGHSH and LQKENI.

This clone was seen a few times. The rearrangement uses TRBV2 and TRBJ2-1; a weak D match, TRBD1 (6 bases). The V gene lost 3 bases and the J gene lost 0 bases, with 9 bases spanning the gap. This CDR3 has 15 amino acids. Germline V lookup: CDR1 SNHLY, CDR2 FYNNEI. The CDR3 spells CASSEQGSSYNEQFF. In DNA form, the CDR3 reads TGTGCCAGCAGTGAGCAGGGGAGCTCCTACAATGAGCAGTTCTTC.

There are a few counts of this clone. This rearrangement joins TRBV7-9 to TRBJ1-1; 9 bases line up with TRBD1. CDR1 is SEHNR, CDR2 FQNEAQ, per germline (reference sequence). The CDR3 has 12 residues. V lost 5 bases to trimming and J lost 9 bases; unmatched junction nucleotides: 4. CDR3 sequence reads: CASSHNRGQAFF. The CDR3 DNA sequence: TGTGCCAGCAGCCATAACAGGGGGCAAGCTTTCTTT.

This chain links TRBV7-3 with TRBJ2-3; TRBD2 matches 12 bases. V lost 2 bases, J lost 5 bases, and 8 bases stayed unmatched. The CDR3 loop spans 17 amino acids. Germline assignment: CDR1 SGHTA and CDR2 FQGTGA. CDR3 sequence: CASSLEASGGALDTQYF. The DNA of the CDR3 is TGTGCCAGCAGCTTAGAGGCTAGCGGGGGGGCATTAGATACGCAGTATTTT.

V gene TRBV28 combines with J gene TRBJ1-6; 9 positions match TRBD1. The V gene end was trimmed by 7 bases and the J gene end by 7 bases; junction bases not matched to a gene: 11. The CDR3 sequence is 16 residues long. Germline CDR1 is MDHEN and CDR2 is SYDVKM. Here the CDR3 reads CASTSLGQGWNSPLHF. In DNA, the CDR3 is TGTGCCAGCACCTCCTTGGGACAGGGCTGGAATTCACCCCTCCACTTT.

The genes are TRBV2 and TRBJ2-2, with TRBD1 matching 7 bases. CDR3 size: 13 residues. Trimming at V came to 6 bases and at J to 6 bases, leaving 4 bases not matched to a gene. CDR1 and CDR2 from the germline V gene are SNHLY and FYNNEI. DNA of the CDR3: TGTGCCAGCAGGCAGACAGGGCCCGGGGAGCTGTTTTTT. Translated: CASRQTGPGELFF. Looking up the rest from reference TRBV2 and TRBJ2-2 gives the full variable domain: EPEVTQTPSHQVTQMGQEVILRCVPISNHLYFYWYRQILGQKVEFLVSFYNNEISEKSEIFDDQFSVERPDGSNFTLKIRSTKLEDSAMYFCASRQTGPGELFFGEGSRLTVL.